This T cell receptor beta chain came from a study of blood T cell repertoires in COVID-19. On the study more broadly: Acute-phase and convalescent COVID-19 samples originated in the United States, Italy and Spain. Sample material is recorded as cDNA or gDNA derived from T cells, B-cell-depleted T cells, or PBMCs.

As processed by the authors: Estimates of nucleated cell counts were drawn from the amplification of reference gene primers. Sequencing used immunoSEQ multiplex PCR; TCRdb keeps in-frame clones, though not all of them. The DNA was the basis for D and trimming; V, J and clone size are from that table. The sample consists of around 130,000 clones, less than 90% of them appearing once. This clone appeared once. Additional DNA sequences in this sample encode the identical CDR3. J lost 5 bases, V lost 4 bases, and 4 bases had no gene match. In germline, CDR1 is SQVTM, CDR2 ANQGSEA. This CDR3 has 13 amino acids.

This chain connects TRBV29-1 to TRBJ1-4, with 7 bases aligning to TRBD1. Sequencing was done on a sample of peripheral blood. The receptor comes from a man aged 55 to 70 with acute or convalescent COVID-19. The DNA of the CDR3 is TGCAGCGTTGGTGGGACAGCGAATGAAAAACTGTTTTTT. It encodes CSVGGTANEKLFF.